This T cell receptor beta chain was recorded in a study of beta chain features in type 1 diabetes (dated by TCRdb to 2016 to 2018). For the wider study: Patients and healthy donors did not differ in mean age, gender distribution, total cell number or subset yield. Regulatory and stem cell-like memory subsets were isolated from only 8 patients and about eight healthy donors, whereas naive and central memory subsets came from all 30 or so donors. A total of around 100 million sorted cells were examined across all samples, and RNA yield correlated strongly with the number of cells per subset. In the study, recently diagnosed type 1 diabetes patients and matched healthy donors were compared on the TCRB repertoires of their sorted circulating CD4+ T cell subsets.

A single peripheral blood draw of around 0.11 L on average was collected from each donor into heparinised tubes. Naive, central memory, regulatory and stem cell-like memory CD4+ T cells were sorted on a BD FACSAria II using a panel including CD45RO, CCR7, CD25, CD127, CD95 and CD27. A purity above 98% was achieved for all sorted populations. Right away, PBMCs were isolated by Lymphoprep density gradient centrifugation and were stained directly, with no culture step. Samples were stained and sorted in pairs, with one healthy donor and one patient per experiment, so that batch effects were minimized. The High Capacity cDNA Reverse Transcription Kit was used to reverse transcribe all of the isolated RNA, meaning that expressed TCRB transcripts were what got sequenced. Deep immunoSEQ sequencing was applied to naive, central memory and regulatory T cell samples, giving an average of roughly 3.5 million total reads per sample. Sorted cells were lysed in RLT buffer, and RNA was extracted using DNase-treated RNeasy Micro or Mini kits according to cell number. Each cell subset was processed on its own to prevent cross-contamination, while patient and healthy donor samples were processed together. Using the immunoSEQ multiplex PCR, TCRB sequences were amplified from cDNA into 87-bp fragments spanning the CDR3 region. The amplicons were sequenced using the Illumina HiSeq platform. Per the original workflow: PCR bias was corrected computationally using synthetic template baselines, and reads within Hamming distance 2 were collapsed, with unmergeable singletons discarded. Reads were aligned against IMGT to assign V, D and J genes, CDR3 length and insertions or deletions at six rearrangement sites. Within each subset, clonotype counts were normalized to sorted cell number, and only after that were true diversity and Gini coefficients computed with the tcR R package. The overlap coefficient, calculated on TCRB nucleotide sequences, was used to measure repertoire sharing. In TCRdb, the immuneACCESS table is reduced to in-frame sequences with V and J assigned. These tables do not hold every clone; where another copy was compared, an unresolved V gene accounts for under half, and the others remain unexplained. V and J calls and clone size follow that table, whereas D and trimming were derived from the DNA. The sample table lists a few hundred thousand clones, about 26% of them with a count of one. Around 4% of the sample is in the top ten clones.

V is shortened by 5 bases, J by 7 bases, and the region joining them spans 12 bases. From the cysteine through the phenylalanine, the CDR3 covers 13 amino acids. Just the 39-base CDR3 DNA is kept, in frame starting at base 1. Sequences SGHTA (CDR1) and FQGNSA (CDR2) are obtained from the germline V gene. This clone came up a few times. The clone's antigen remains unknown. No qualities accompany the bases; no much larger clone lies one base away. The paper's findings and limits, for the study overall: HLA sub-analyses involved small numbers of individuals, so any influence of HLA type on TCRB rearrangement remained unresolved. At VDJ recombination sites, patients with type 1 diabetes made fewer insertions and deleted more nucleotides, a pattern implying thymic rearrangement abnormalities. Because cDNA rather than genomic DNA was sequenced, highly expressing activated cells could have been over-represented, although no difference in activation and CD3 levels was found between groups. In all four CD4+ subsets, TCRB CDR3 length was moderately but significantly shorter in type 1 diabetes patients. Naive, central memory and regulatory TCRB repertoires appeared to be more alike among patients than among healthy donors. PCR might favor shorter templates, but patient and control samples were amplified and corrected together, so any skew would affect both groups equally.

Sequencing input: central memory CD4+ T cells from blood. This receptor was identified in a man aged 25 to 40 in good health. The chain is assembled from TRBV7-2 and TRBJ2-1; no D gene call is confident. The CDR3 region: CASSKTPQNEQFF. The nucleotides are TGTGCCAGCAGCAAGACTCCCCAGAATGAGCAGTTCTTC.